These T cell receptor beta chains were read from a single sample in a study of OX40 agonist ivuxolimab in advanced cancers. Profiled with immunoSEQ multiplex PCR; TCRdb holds only in-frame clones, not every one. The sample includes 55,000 to 65,000 clones, approximately 86% seen only once; the top ten take around 0.76%. The sequenced sample was CD4+ or CD8+ T cells sorted from blood, obtained in a trial of the OX40 agonist ivuxolimab. The source of these receptors is an adult with an advanced solid tumor such as melanoma, head and neck, liver or kidney cancer. Both conserved end residues are part of each CDR3. Fields, in order: V gene, J gene, clone size, D gene, CDR3 DNA, CDR3 protein. The D gene is left open where the match is weak. Not every row has a clone size; where given, it reads once, few, many or a size class.

TRBV7-2	TRBJ1-4	once	TRBD1	TGTGCCAGCAGCTTAAATAACAGGGGAGTAGGTGAAAAACTGTTTTTT	CASSLNNRGVGEKLFF
TRBV6-1	TRBJ2-7	few	TRBD2	TGTGCCAGCAGTGAAGGGGAGGGTCACGAGCAGTACTTC	CASSEGEGHEQYF
TRBV14	TRBJ2-5	few	TRBD1	TGTGCCAGCAGCCAAACCCTAGACAGGGATCGAGAGACCCAGTACTTC	CASSQTLDRDRETQYF
TRBV7-2	TRBJ1-2	.	.	TGTGCCAGCAGCGCAGGCCAGATAGGGAACTATGGCTACACCTTC	CASSAGQIGNYGYTF
TRBV11-3	TRBJ2-2	.	TRBD2	TGTGCCAGCAGCTCGAGACTAGCGGAGTCCGGGGAGCTGTTTTTT	CASSSRLAESGELFF
TRBV19	TRBJ2-7	.	.	TGTGCCAGTAGTATAGAGGAGTCGTACGAGCAGTACTTC	CASSIEESYEQYF
TRBV6-1	TRBJ2-3	once	.	TGTGCCAGCAGTCCCAGGGGCTCAGATACGCAGTATTTT	CASSPRGSDTQYF
TRBV6-1	TRBJ1-5	few	.	TGTGCCAGCCTTGGGGGGGCGCGAAGCAATCAGCCCCAGCATTTT	CASLGGARSNQPQHF
TRBV4-3	TRBJ1-1	.	.	TGCGCCAGCAGCCAAGACTTGGGGGGATCGTCTGAAGCTTTCTTT	CASSQDLGGSSEAFF
TRBV6-1	TRBJ1-5	.	.	TGTGCCAGCACCGGGGACGGAAATCAGCCCCAGCATTTT	CASTGDGNQPQHF
TRBV7-2	TRBJ2-2	.	.	TGTGCCAGCAGCTTTATAGGGACTTTGAACACCGGGGAGCTGTTTTTT	CASSFIGTLNTGELFF
TRBV7-8	TRBJ1-2	.	TRBD1	TGTGCCAGCAGCTTAGCCGAGACAGGGTACACCTTC	CASSLAETGYTF
TRBV30	TRBJ1-5	.	.	TGTGCCTGGAGTGGGGCCCTTCGGAGCAATCAGCCCCAGCATTTT	CAWSGALRSNQPQHF
TRBV18	TRBJ1-4	few	.	TGTGCCAGCTCATCGAGACAGGATGAAAAACTGTTTTTT	CASSSRQDEKLFF
TRBV25-1	TRBJ2-1	.	TRBD2	TGTGCCAGCAGTGAATTTCCCGGGACTAGCGGGAGTAGCAATGAGCAGTTCTTC	CASSEFPGTSGSSNEQFF
TRBV28	TRBJ1-2	once	.	TGTGGGCTCGCGGGCTACACCTTC	CGLAGYTF
TRBV11-2	TRBJ2-1	.	.	TGTGCCAGCAGCTTACCAATCGATGAGCAGTTCTTC	CASSLPIDEQFF
TRBV29-1	TRBJ1-1	.	.	TGCAGCACAGGGACGGGCAACACTGAAGCTTTCTTT	CSTGTGNTEAFF
TRBV18	TRBJ2-1	.	TRBD2	TGTGCCAGCTCACCACCGTTGGGACTAGCGGGAGTTGGTGAGCAGTTCTTC	CASSPPLGLAGVGEQFF
TRBV7-6	TRBJ2-3	.	.	TGTGCCAGCAGCCCAGACTTCAACACAGATACGCAGTATTTT	CASSPDFNTDTQYF
TRBV10-3	TRBJ2-5	.	.	TGTGCCATCAGTGATCATGGGCAGGGTGGGGAGACCCAGTACTTC	CAISDHGQGGETQYF
TRBV7-2	TRBJ2-1	once	TRBD1	TGTGCCAGCAGCTTAGTTCAGGGGGCCTACAATGAGCAGTTCTTC	CASSLVQGAYNEQFF
TRBV7-3	TRBJ2-1	.	TRBD2	TGTGCCAGCAGCCTTCTAGCGGGAGTTCTCAATGAGCAGTTCTTC	CASSLLAGVLNEQFF
TRBV25-1	TRBJ2-5	.	TRBD2	TGTGCCAGCAGTGAAGGCGGCTCGGCTAGCGGACAAGAGACCCAGTACTTC	CASSEGGSASGQETQYF
TRBV5-1	TRBJ2-5	.	TRBD2	TGCGCCAGCAGCTTGCGTGGACTAGCGGGAGGGCAAGGGGAGACCCAGTACTTC	CASSLRGLAGGQGETQYF
TRBV7-9	TRBJ1-5	.	.	TGTGCCAGCAGCTTACAGGTCCACGGGCCCCAGCATTTT	CASSLQVHGPQHF